This TCR beta chain was recorded in a study of STAT3 mutations in large granular lymphocyte leukemia. Notes on the study in general: All newly emerging clones after therapy were STAT3 wild type. Some patients had dominant TCR clones larger than their STAT3 mutant burden. Clonal expansion was inferred from other time points because no sample existed at each clone's first appearance. In T-cell large granular lymphocyte leukemia, about half of patients showed multiple immunodominant subclonotypes.

TCRbeta libraries averaged about 40,773 productive templates per sample. Sequencing used immunoSEQ multiplex PCR; TCRdb keeps in-frame clones, though not all of them. The table includes some 15,000 clones, roughly 80% detected once. Notes on this clone: Its antigen is unknown.

The sequence was obtained from a man between 60 and 75 years old with T-cell large granular lymphocyte leukemia. Some clones in this sample may be carry-over from other donors' samples. The sample consisted of peripheral blood mononuclear cells.

This chain's CDR3 is CASRAQVRANVLTF. CDR3 sequence (DNA): TGTGCCAGCAGGGCCCAGGTTCGTGCCAACGTCCTGACTTTC. The chain recombines TRBV11-2 with TRBJ2-6; D uncertain. V lost 6 bases to trimming and J lost 7 bases, with 13 bases between them. This CDR3 spans 14 amino acids. Germline CDR1 reads SGHAT; CDR2 reads FQNNGV.